This T cell receptor (beta chain) was observed in a study of PD-L1 blockade in urothelial cancer. Study summary: Patients previously received 0 to 3 chemotherapy regimens.

Details on this clone: Its specificity is not known.

Study findings and constraints: Durable benefit accompanied greater 3-week expansion of tumor-associated blood clones.

Libraries were prepared by immunoSEQ multiplex PCR; TCRdb keeps only in-frame clonotypes and omits some of them. The repertoire has 45,000 to 50,000 clones, 88% of them found once; the top ten carry about 4%. The sequence was collected from an elderly man with urothelial cancer. Source: PBMCs, taken around atezolizumab (anti-PD-L1) treatment.

The DNA of the CDR3 is TGTGCCAGCAGCCTCAGCGGGAGGGGTATGGGGCGGCAGTTCTTC. Translation: CASSLSGRGMGRQFF. This chain links TRBV7-2 with TRBJ2-1, with 10 bases that match TRBD2. CDR3 length equals 15 residues. Trimming cost V 5 bases and J 12 bases; bases outside gene matches: 13. CDR1 and CDR2 (germline): SGHTA, FQGNSA. The variable domain in full, completed from reference TRBV7-2 and TRBJ2-1, reads GAGVSQSPSNKVTEKGKDVELRCDPISGHTALYWYRQSLGQGLEFLIYFQGNSAPDKSGLPSDRFSAERTGGSVSTLTIQRTQQEDSAVYLCASSLSGRGMGRQFFGPGTRLTVL.